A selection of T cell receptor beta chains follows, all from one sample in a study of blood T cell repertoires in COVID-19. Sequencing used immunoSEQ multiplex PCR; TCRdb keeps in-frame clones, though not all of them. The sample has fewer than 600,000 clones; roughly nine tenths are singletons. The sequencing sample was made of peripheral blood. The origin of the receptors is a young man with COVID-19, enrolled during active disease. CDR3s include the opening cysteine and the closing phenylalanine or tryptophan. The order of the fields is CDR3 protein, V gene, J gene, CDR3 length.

CASSFQGTNQPQHF,TRBV27,TRBJ1-5,14
CASSFERSYNEQFF,TRBV5-6,TRBJ2-1,14
CASSQDREDLYF,TRBV3-1/TRBV3-2,TRBJ2-5,12
CASSLAGGPNEQFF,TRBV10-2,TRBJ2-1,14
CAGWSGETQYF,TRBV7-9,TRBJ2-5,11
CASRASLQPQHF,TRBV6-5,TRBJ1-5,12
CASSIGGRDQPQHF,TRBV19,TRBJ1-5,14
CASSLEGGWETQYF,TRBV2,TRBJ2-5,14
CASSTDRVPTGELFF,TRBV18,TRBJ2-2,15
CASSFYGGVTDTQYF,TRBV27,TRBJ2-3,15
CASSLDGPDSPLHF,TRBV5-1,TRBJ1-6,14
CASTTSGGAEQFF,TRBV28,TRBJ2-1,13
CASSPRTRDNEQFF,TRBV5-4,TRBJ2-1,14
CASSAEQGGSWNEQFF,TRBV4-1,TRBJ2-1,16
CASTLTRYEQYF,TRBV11-2,TRBJ2-7,12
CASSPWGGLMANEQFF,TRBV3-1/TRBV3-2,TRBJ2-1,16
CASSALQGGKETQYF,TRBV21-1,TRBJ2-5,15
CASSKTSDTRYGYTF,TRBV6-5,TRBJ1-2,15
CAWSGQDNQPQHF,TRBV30,TRBJ1-5,13
CSVLSFVGELFF,TRBV29-1,TRBJ2-2,12
CASSQGGNSGIQYF,TRBV3-1/TRBV3-2,TRBJ2-4,14
CANQDRDGTGELFF,TRBV28,TRBJ2-2,14
CASSLGDLDYSPLHF,TRBV5-1,TRBJ1-6,15
CASSPGLAGGNEQYF,TRBV5-4,TRBJ2-7,15
CASSLAGTSTDTQYF,TRBV7-9,TRBJ2-3,15
CASSELKPPRGTDTQYF,TRBV25-1,TRBJ2-3,17
CASRQDSSLSGNTIYF,TRBV2,TRBJ1-3,16
CASSGLDETQYF,TRBV10-2,TRBJ2-5,12
CASSVGQGDGYTF,TRBV5-1,TRBJ1-2,13
CASSQEFKYNSPLHF,TRBV14,TRBJ1-6,15
CASSLTGGQETQYF,TRBV13,TRBJ2-5,14
CASSFEGYNEQFF,TRBV12-3/TRBV12-4,TRBJ2-1,13
CASRIRQALNEKLFF,TRBV19,TRBJ1-4,15
CASSVTSGNQETQYF,TRBV9,TRBJ2-5,15
CASSLGTSSLYEQYF,TRBV5-1,TRBJ2-7,15
CASSSGLAVNIQYF,TRBV4-2,TRBJ2-4,14
CASIKRGTGELFF,TRBV19,TRBJ2-2,13
CASRGQGATEAFF,TRBV6-5,TRBJ1-1,13
CASSRDRGRNQPQHF,TRBV18,TRBJ1-5,15
CAGGGTQETQYF,TRBV7-9,TRBJ2-5,12
CSVLDRDRGSEQYF,TRBV29-1,TRBJ2-7,14
CATATGNTGELFF,TRBV10-3,TRBJ2-2,13
CASAQGYGYTF,TRBV19,TRBJ1-2,11
CASSGRTGITEAFF,TRBV14,TRBJ1-1,14
CASMEDRSNEQFF,TRBV19,TRBJ2-1,13
CAWNNDREIMNTEAFF,TRBV30,TRBJ1-1,16
CATSERAPQGQFF,TRBV24-1,TRBJ2-1,13
CASSEHLTGPILPNTEAFF,TRBV10-1,TRBJ1-1,19
CASSYDRRDYNSPLHF,TRBV6-5,TRBJ1-6,16
CASSLGSSFEQFF,TRBV7-8,TRBJ2-1,13
CASSLLAGGNNEQFF,TRBV5-1,TRBJ2-1,15
CASSMGSGGGNQPQHF,TRBV19,TRBJ1-5,16
CASSQGQGSYGYTF,TRBV3-1/TRBV3-2,TRBJ1-2,14
CASRSGGECQETQYF,TRBV6-4,TRBJ2-5,15